The rows below give T cell receptor beta chains drawn from one sample of a study of cytomegalovirus exposure and HLA in healthy donors. The method was immunoSEQ multiplex PCR; TCRdb's version includes in-frame clones alone and lacks a portion of them. The repertoire holds 200,000 to 250,000 clones, with about 80% as singletons. Material: PBMCs. The receptors were gathered from a woman in her forties in good health and CMV-seronegative. The CDR3 runs from the conserved cysteine through the conserved F or W. The order of the fields is J gene, clone size, V gene, D gene, CDR3 DNA, CDR3 protein. D genes are given only for firm matches. Clone size is given for some rows only: seen once, a few or many times, or a class if the clone is expanded.

j_gene: TRBJ1-1; abundance: once; v_gene: TRBV5-1; d_gene: .; CDR3nt: TGCGCCAGCAGCCCCCCGCAGGGCGCTAACACTGAAGCTTTCTTT; CDR3aa: CASSPPQGANTEAFF
j_gene: TRBJ1-2; abundance: few; v_gene: TRBV4-3; d_gene: .; CDR3nt: TGCGCCAGCAGCCAAGTACTCGGGGGAAGGGGCTACACCTTC; CDR3aa: CASSQVLGGRGYTF
j_gene: TRBJ1-5; abundance: once; v_gene: TRBV19; d_gene: TRBD1; CDR3nt: TGTGCCAGTAGTGGACAGGACAATCAGCCCCAGCATTTT; CDR3aa: CASSGQDNQPQHF
j_gene: TRBJ2-7; abundance: .; v_gene: TRBV5-4; d_gene: .; CDR3nt: TGTGCCAGCAGCTTGGGGCTCGGGGAGCAGTACTTC; CDR3aa: CASSLGLGEQYF
j_gene: TRBJ1-6; abundance: .; v_gene: TRBV28; d_gene: TRBD1; CDR3nt: TGTGCCAGCAGTTCCCTCCGGCTTTCCGGGACAGGTAGCCCACCCCTCCACTTT; CDR3aa: CASSSLRLSGTGSPPLHF
j_gene: TRBJ1-1; abundance: .; v_gene: TRBV29-1; d_gene: TRBD1; CDR3nt: TGCAGCGTCGGGTACGCAGGGGGTAGCACTGAAGCTTTCTTT; CDR3aa: CSVGYAGGSTEAFF
j_gene: TRBJ1-2; abundance: .; v_gene: TRBV6-5; d_gene: .; CDR3nt: TGTGCCAGCAGTTACACCGGACAGAGACGGAGCTACACCTTC; CDR3aa: CASSYTGQRRSYTF
j_gene: TRBJ2-1; abundance: .; v_gene: TRBV5-8; d_gene: .; CDR3nt: TGTGCCAGCAGCATCAGGCAGGGAAATGAGCAGTTCTTC; CDR3aa: CASSIRQGNEQFF
j_gene: TRBJ1-1; abundance: .; v_gene: TRBV7-2; d_gene: TRBD1; CDR3nt: TGTGCCAGCAGCGTATTGACAGGGGTGACTGAAGCTTTCTTT; CDR3aa: CASSVLTGVTEAFF
j_gene: TRBJ1-5; abundance: once; v_gene: TRBV2; d_gene: .; CDR3nt: TGTGCCAGCAGTGAGGCGGGGGCCGGGCAGCCCCAGCATTTT; CDR3aa: CASSEAGAGQPQHF
j_gene: TRBJ1-5; abundance: .; v_gene: TRBV5-1; d_gene: .; CDR3nt: TGCGCCAGCAGCGCGGCGGCCGGTGACAATCAGCCCCAGCATTTT; CDR3aa: CASSAAAGDNQPQHF